This record covers a single T cell receptor (beta chain). What it binds is not known. The data originate from a study of shared clonotypes between healthy human individuals. Healthy adults negative for HIV, lacking recent acute infections or vaccinations, served as donors. Naive CD45RA+ and memory CD45RA-negative subsets were split from CD4+ cells. The CDR3 covers 14 residues. V lost 4 bases, J lost 9 bases, and 15 bases lay in between. CDR1 SGHTA and CDR2 FQGNSA come from the germline V gene. The table came from immunoSEQ multiplex PCR; TCRdb's copy has only in-frame clones and leaves some out. The sample carries about 2.4 million clones, approximately 92% recorded once. Study findings and constraints: Owing to a small donor count, the genetic and exposure-history diversity represented was limited.

The clonotype was recovered from a man between 18 and 35 years old in good health. Material for sequencing was naive CD4+ T cells sorted from blood. The subset denotes: CD45RA+ positively selected. This chain connects TRBV7-2 to TRBJ2-2; D might be TRBD1 or TRBD2, each matching 5 bases. Here the CDR3 reads CASSSDSGPRELFF. As DNA, the CDR3 is TGTGCCAGCAGCTCGGACTCAGGGCCCCGGGAGCTGTTTTTT. Based on the CDR3 plus reference TRBV7-2 and TRBJ2-2, the full variable domain is GAGVSQSPSNKVTEKGKDVELRCDPISGHTALYWYRQSLGQGLEFLIYFQGNSAPDKSGLPSDRFSAERTGGSVSTLTIQRTQQEDSAVYLCASSSDSGPRELFFGEGSRLTVL.